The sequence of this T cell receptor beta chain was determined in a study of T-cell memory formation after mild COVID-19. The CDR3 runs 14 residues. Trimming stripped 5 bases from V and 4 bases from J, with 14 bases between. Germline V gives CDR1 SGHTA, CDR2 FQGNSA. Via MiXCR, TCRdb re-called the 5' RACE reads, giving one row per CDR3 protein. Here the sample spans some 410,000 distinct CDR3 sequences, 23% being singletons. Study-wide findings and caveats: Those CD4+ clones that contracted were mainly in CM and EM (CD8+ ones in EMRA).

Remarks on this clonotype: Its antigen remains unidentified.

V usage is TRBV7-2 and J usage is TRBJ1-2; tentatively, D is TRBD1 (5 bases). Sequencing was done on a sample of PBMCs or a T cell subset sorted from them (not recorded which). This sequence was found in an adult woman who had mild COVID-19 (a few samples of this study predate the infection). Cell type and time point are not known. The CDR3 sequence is CASSPGTVGYGYTF. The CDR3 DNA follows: TGTGCCAGCAGCCCTGGGACGGTTGGCTATGGCTACACCTTC.